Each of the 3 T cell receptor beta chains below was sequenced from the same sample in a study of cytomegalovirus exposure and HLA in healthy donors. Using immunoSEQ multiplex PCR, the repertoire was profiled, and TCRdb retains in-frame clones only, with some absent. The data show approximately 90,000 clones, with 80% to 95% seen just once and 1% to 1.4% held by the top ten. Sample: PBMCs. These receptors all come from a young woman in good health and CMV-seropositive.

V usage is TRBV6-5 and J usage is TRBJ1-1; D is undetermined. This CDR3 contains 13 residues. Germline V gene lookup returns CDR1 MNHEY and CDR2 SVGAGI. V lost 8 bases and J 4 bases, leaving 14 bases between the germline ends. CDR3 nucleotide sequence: TGTGCCAGCTGGGTGGGAGGAGGCACTGAAGCTTTCTTT. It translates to CASWVGGGTEAFF.

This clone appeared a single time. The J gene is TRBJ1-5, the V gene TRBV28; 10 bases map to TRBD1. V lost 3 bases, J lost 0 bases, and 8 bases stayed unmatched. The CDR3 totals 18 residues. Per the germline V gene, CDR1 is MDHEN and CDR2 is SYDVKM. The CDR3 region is CASSFLGTGEYSNQPQHF. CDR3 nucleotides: TGTGCCAGCAGTTTCTTGGGGACAGGGGAATATAGCAATCAGCCCCAGCATTTT.

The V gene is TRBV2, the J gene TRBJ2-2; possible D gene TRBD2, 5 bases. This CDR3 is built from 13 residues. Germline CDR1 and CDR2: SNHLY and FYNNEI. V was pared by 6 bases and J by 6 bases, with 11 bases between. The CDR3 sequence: CASRRGFPGELFF. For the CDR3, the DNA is TGTGCCAGCAGGCGAGGGTTTCCCGGGGAGCTGTTTTTT.